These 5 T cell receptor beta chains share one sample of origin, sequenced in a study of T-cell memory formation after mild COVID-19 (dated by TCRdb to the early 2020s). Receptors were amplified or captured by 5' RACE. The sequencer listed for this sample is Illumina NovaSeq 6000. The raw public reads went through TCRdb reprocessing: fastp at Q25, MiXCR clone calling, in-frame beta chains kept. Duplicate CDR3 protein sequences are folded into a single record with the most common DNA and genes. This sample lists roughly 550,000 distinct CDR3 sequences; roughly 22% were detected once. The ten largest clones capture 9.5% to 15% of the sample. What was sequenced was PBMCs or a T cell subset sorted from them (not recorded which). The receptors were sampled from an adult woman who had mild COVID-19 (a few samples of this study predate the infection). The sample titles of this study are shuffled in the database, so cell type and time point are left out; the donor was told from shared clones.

DNA of the CDR3: TGTGCTAGTGTGTGGCAGGGGCTGGATACGCAGTATTTT. Its translation: CASVWQGLDTQYF. The chain has TRBV12-5 and TRBJ2-3; a possible D gene is TRBD1 (6 bases). The germline V and J ends were trimmed by 7 bases and 6 bases, with 14 bases remaining between them. Germline lookup yields CDR1 LGHNT and CDR2 FRNRAP. This CDR3 has 13 amino acids.

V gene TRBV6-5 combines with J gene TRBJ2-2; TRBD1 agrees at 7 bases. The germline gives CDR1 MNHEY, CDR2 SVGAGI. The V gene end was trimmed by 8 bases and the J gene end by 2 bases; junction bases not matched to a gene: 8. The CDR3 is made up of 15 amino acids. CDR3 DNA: TGTGCCAGCGTTATGGACAGGATTAACACCGGGGAGCTGTTTTTT. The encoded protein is CASVMDRINTGELFF.

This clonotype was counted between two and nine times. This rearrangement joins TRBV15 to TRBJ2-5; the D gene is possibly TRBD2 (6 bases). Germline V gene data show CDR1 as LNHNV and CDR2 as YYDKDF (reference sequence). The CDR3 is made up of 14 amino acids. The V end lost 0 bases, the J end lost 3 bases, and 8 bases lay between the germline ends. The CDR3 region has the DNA TGTGCCACCAGCAGAGATCCGGGAGAAGAGACCCAGTACTTC. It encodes CATSRDPGEETQYF.

The CDR3, as DNA: TGTGCCAGCAGCCAAGATAACCTAGCGGGGGGCCCACGGTTCTTC. Protein product: CASSQDNLAGGPRFF. V gene TRBV4-2 combines with J gene TRBJ2-1, with 11 bases aligning to TRBD2. The germline CDR1 and CDR2 sequences are LGHNA and YNFKEQ. V lost 0 bases and J lost 15; bases outside the gene matches: 10. There are 15 residues in the CDR3.

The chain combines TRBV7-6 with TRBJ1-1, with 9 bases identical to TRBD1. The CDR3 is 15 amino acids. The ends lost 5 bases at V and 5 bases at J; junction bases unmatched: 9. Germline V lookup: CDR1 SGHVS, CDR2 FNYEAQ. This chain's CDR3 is CASSAGTGRGTEAFF. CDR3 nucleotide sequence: TGTGCCAGCAGCGCGGGGACAGGGAGAGGAACTGAAGCTTTCTTT.